This T cell receptor beta chain was obtained from a study of blood T cell repertoires in COVID-19. Study context: Samples came from the United States, Italy and Spain, spanning acute and convalescent COVID-19. PBMCs, B-cell-depleted T cells, or T cells were the source of the cDNA or gDNA that made up the material.

J lost 1 base, V lost 0 bases, and 2 bases had no gene match. CDR1 is SGHRS and CDR2 is YFSETQ in the germline V gene. There are 16 residues in the CDR3. In terms of age and location, participants ranged from roughly 18 to 100 years and lived in about two dozen US areas. Produced via immunoSEQ multiplex PCR; TCRdb's table is partial and in-frame only. The table has about 220,000 clones, around 91% seen once. This clone was seen only a few times. Source material: PBMCs or T cells enriched from blood (not recorded which). This chain links TRBV5-1 with TRBJ2-2; 8 bases fit TRBD1. The TCR originated in a woman aged 18-29 years in a cohort exposed to, infected with or recovered from COVID-19 (not recorded which). The CDR3 DNA reads as TGCGCCAGCAGCTTGGCCGGACAGGGGAACACCGGGGAGCTGTTTTTT. It yields the protein CASSLAGQGNTGELFF.